The clone carrying this TCR beta chain was seen just once. This specimen comes from a study of T cell changes during pregnancy in multiple sclerosis. Profiled with immunoSEQ multiplex PCR; TCRdb holds only in-frame clones, not every one. Of over 40,000 clones in the sample, 90% were seen once. J gave up 0 bases and V 3 bases, and 1 base lay outside the gene matches. The length of the CDR3 is 15 residues. The V gene's germline CDR1 is SGHDT and CDR2 YYEEEE. This specimen consisted of peripheral blood, obtained in the second trimester of pregnancy. The chain is built from TRBV5-6 and TRBJ2-3; TRBD2 aligns across 10 bases. The TCR originated in a female donor in good health, enrolled as a control in a pregnancy study. CDR3 sequence (DNA): TGTGCCAGCAGCTGGACTAGCGGAAGCACAGATACGCAGTATTTT. Translated, it gives CASSWTSGSTDTQYF.